This paragraph reports one T cell receptor (beta chain). This sample is part of a study of blood T cell repertoires in COVID-19. Background on the study: Samples representing acute and convalescent COVID-19 were sourced from the United States, Italy and Spain. From T cells, B-cell-depleted T cells, or PBMCs came the material, which was cDNA or gDNA.

Assay: immunoSEQ multiplex PCR; the TCRdb copy retains only in-frame clones and omits some. The data hold approximately 280,000 clones, with more than 80% observed a single time. There are 14 residues in the CDR3. Looked up from germline, CDR1 is SNHLY and CDR2 is FYNNEI. V was trimmed by 8 bases and J by 0 bases, leaving 13 bases between them. The sequence was collected from a woman aged 30 to 39 with COVID-19, enrolled during active disease. The chain joins TRBV2 to TRBJ1-1; no reliable D call. Sequencing input: peripheral blood. This chain's CDR3 is CASWTPWVNTEAFF. The CDR3 DNA follows: TGTGCCAGCTGGACTCCATGGGTGAACACTGAAGCTTTCTTT.